This T cell receptor (beta chain) was captured in a study of CD8 T cells in Susac syndrome. FACS was used to enrich TEMRA cells, whereas the CD8+ and CD4+ T cells were obtained by negative isolation. Reverse transcription of roughly 0.45 to 1 ug RNA was performed with random hexamers. Coverage of TCR beta CDR3 amplification by immunoSEQ multiplex PCR extended to 54 Vbeta and 13 Jbeta. TCRdb re-derived calls from the immunoSEQ multiplex PCR reads in MiXCR, one entry per CDR3 protein. Among 150,000 or so distinct CDR3 sequences listed, roughly 95% were seen once. Looked up from germline, CDR1 is LGHNA and CDR2 is YSLEER. The CDR3 covers 19 residues. Between the trimmed V and J ends, which lost 0 bases and 0 bases, there was a span of 15 bases.

This receptor was taken from a human donor with multiple sclerosis. The J gene is TRBJ2-6, the V gene TRBV4-3; D is perhaps TRBD1 (5 bases). Sequencing was performed on CD4+ T cells from PBMCs. CDR3 region: CASSQEQGVSFSGANVLTF. DNA of the CDR3: TGCGCCAGCAGCCAAGAGCAGGGCGTATCCTTCTCTGGGGCCAACGTCCTGACTTTC.